The 8 T cell receptor beta chains reported below all come from one sample, sequenced in a study of identical twins. TCRdb processed the 5' RACE reads anew with MiXCR; each CDR3 protein has one entry. The sample yields 1.5 million to 2 million distinct CDR3 sequences, roughly a third seen once. The specimen sequenced was cord blood. The receptors come from a newborn girl in good health.

Concerning this clonotype: The junction and the germline gene differ at one end; a read error may be behind it. V is TRBV5-1 and J is TRBJ1-5; 9 bases are shared with TRBD1. CDR3 length equals 16 residues. Germline CDR1 reads SGHRS; CDR2 reads YFSETQ. The CDR3 spells CASSPGTGFSNQPRHF. The CDR3 nucleotides read TGCGCCAGCAGCCCCGGGACAGGGTTTAGCAATCAGCCCCGGCATTTT. The entire variable domain, with the rest obtained from reference TRBV5-1 and TRBJ1-5, is as follows: KAGVTQTPRYLIKTRGQQVTLSCSPISGHRSVSWYQQTPGQGLQFLFEYFSETQRNKGNFPGRFSGRQFSNSRSEMNVSTLELGDSALYLCASSPGTGFSNQPRHFGDGTRLSIL.

Here the CDR3 reads CASTPSWTNQETQYF. The CDR3 nucleotides read TGCGCCAGCACCCCCTCATGGACAAACCAAGAGACCCAGTACTTC. The V gene is TRBV5-1, the J gene TRBJ2-5, with a tentative D call TRBD1 (5 bases). The CDR3 covers 15 residues. Trimming pared 6 bases from V and 0 bases from J, leaving 15 bases between. Germline values: CDR1 SGHRS, CDR2 YFSETQ.

This chain connects TRBV12-3 or TRBV12-4 to TRBJ2-2; tentative D call: TRBD1 (6 bases). The CDR3 consists of 15 residues. V shed 5 bases and J shed 5 bases, with 15 bases lying between them. CDR3 sequence (DNA): TGTGCCAGCAGTGGATGGGACACGGGGACCGGGGAGCTGTTTTTT. Its protein is CASSGWDTGTGELFF.

The genes are TRBV13 and TRBJ1-1, with 9 bases that match TRBD1. The trim removed 3 bases at V and 0 bases at J, leaving 11 bases unmatched. The germline V gene has CDR1 PRHDT and CDR2 FYEKMQ (reference sequence). This CDR3 contains 18 residues. The CDR3 DNA is TGTGCCAGCAGCTTCAGAGGGACAGGGTGGGGTCTGAACACTGAAGCTTTCTTT. Its translation: CASSFRGTGWGLNTEAFF.

This clonotype was found a few times. The genes are TRBV9 and TRBJ2-1; 10 bases map to TRBD2. V lost 3 bases and J lost 4; bases outside the gene matches: 7. The CDR3 has 16 amino acids. CDR1 is SGDLS, CDR2 YYNGEE, per germline. Here the CDR3 DNA reads TGTGCCAGCAGCGACCGGACTAGCGGATATTACAATGAGCAGTTCTTC. Translation: CASSDRTSGYYNEQFF.

The V and J genes are TRBV19 and TRBJ2-1; the match to TRBD2 covers 11 bases. J gave up 5 bases and V 8 bases, and 5 bases lay outside the gene matches. The CDR3 extends over 14 amino acids. CDR1 is LNHDA and CDR2 is SQIVND in the germline V gene (reference sequence). CDR3 bases: TGTGCCAGTGCGACTAGCGGGGTACACAATGAGCAGTTCTTC. Translation: CASATSGVHNEQFF.

The chain is built from TRBV20-1 and TRBJ2-7; 10 bases match TRBD1. Losses at the gene ends were 4 bases for V and 0 bases for J; bases not matched to a gene: 9. Germline CDR1 is DFQATT and CDR2 is SNEGSKA (reference sequence). The CDR3 length is 16 residues. CDR3: CSATNPGQGNSYEQYF. CDR3 in DNA: TGCAGTGCTACAAATCCGGGACAGGGGAACTCCTACGAGCAGTACTTC.

This clonotype has ten or more counts. DNA for the CDR3: TGTGCCAGCAGTTCCCCGGGCAGGGCGATCTACGAGCAGTACTTC. Protein product: CASSSPGRAIYEQYF. J is TRBJ2-7 and V is TRBV28, with D maybe TRBD1 (5 bases). The CDR3 length is 15 residues. Between the trimmed V and J ends, which lost 4 bases and 3 bases, there was a span of 16 bases. Germline lookup yields CDR1 MDHEN and CDR2 SYDVKM.